This T cell receptor delta chain was sequenced in a study of gamma delta lymphoproliferative disorders and STAT genes. Study summary: The LymphoTrack Dx TCRG Assay amplified gamma chains from at least 50 ng of genomic DNA.

TCRdb called clones anew from the multiplex PCR reads with CATT. This repertoire shows roughly 750 delta-chain clones, around 1.5% found once; its top ten account for around 72%. CDR3 size: 17 residues. Germline lookup yields CDR1 GEAIGNYY and CDR2 EKD. V shed 3 bases, J shed 3 bases, and the junction held 11 bases outside the gene matches. Study results and caveats: Most major patient clonotypes were shared with at least one healthy donor. Patient gamma repertoires clustered apart from healthy controls; delta did not.

The table lists this clone with a few counts. Its matching antigen is unknown. This DNA's translation and the protein TCRdb lists, from a much larger clone, do not match at residue 10, likely due to a read error; the protein shown is translated from the DNA. Sequencing used genomic DNA taken from PBMCs of patients and controls. The TCR was taken from a human donor in good health. V and J are TRDV2 and TRDJ1; 11 positions match TRDD3. The sample was blood. The chain's CDR3 is CACDEVLGDIGPDKLIF. The CDR3 DNA is TGTGCCTGTGACGAGGTACTGGGGGATATTGGGCCCGATAAACTCATCTTT.